This TCR beta chain was sequenced for a study of cytomegalovirus exposure and HLA in healthy donors. The table lists this clone with a count of one. It was with 60 Vbeta and 13 Jbeta primers that the PCR ran. Authors' methods: The count from a later analysis was tens of millions of unique TCR beta chains, approximately 9.9 million of them shared. The assay was immunoSEQ multiplex PCR, and TCRdb's table has in-frame clones only and misses some. V and J calls and clone size follow that table, whereas D and trimming were derived from the DNA. The sample lists 120,000 or so clones; about 80% were seen once. CDR3 length: 16 amino acids. CDR1 is MGHRA, CDR2 YSYEKL, per germline. The V gene end was trimmed by 0 bases and the J gene end by 5 bases; junction bases not matched to a gene: 9.

The gene calls are TRBV4-1 and TRBJ2-7, with 8 bases lining up with TRBD1. The source material was PBMCs. The clonotype was recovered from a woman aged 40 to 50 in good health and CMV-seropositive. CDR3 amino acids: CASSQESGQGANEQYF. The CDR3 DNA follows: TGCGCCAGCAGCCAAGAATCCGGACAGGGCGCCAACGAGCAGTACTTC.